This T cell receptor (beta chain) was captured in a study of patients and donors after allogeneic stem cell transplantation (dated by TCRdb to 2020 to 2022). The CDR3 contains 13 residues, cysteine and phenylalanine counted. Here the CDR3 DNA is all that survives: 39 bases in frame from base 1. CDR1 SGHDN and CDR2 FVKESK are derived from the germline V gene. At the junction V is shortened by 7 bases and J by 0 bases, with 9 bases in between. The library came from RT-PCR. TCRdb shows the sequencer as NextSeq 550. TCRdb redid the processing of the public reads, applying fastp at Q25 and MiXCR, and retained in-frame beta chains. A single entry per CDR3 protein holds the most common genes and DNA from its merged rows. This sample has roughly 940,000 distinct CDR3 sequences in its table, and roughly 18% of those were observed once. The ten biggest clones cover 6% of the sample. In its sample, this clonotype was seen a few times. Its antigen has not been determined. One base away there is no much larger clone; base qualities are not given.

This sequence originates from a human donor who was either an allogeneic HSCT recipient or a stem cell or donor lymphocyte infusion donor (not recorded which). It is not recorded whose cells these are; they may come from a transplant donor. Sequencing was performed on blood, either unsorted or a sorted T cell fraction (not recorded which). The chain uses TRBV14 and TRBJ1-1, with no reliable assignment of the D segment. The nucleotide sequence is given as TGTGCCAGCAAGCCTAACATGAACACTGAAGCTTTCTTT. It encodes CASKPNMNTEAFF.